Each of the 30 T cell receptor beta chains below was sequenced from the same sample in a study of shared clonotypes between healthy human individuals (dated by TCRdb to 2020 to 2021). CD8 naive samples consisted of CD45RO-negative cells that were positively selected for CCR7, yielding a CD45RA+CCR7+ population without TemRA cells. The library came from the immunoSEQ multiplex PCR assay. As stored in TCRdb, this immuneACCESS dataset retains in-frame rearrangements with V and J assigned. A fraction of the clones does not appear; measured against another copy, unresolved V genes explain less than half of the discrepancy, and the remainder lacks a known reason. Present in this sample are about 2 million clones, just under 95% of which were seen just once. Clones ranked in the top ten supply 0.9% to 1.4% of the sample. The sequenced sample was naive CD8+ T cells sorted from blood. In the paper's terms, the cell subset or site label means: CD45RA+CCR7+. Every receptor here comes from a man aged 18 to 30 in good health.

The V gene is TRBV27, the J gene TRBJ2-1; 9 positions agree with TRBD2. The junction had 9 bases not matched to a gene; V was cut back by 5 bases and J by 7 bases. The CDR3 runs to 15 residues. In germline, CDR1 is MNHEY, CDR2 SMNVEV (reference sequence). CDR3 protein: CASSLVAGALNEQFF. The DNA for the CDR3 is TGTGCCAGCAGTCTCGTAGCGGGAGCACTGAATGAGCAGTTCTTC.

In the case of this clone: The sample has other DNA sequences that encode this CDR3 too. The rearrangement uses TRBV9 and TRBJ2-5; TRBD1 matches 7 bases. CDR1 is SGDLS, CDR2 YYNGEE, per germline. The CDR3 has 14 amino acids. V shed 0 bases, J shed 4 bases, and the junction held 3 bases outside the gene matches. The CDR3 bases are TGTGCCAGCAGCGTAGGAGGGGGCACAGAGACCCAGTACTTC. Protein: CASSVGGGTETQYF.

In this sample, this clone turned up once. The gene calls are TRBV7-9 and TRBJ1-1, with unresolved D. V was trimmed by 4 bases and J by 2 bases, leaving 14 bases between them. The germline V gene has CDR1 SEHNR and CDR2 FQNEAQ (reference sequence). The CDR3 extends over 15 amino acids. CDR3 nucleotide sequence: TGTGCCAGCAGCTCCCCCACGGAGCAAAACACTGAAGCTTTCTTT. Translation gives CASSSPTEQNTEAFF.

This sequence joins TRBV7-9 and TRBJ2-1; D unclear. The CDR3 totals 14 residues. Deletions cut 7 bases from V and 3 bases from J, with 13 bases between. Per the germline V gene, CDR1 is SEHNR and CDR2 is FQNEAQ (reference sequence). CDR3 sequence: CASTPDGNYNEQFF. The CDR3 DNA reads TGTGCCAGCACCCCTGACGGAAACTACAATGAGCAGTTCTTC. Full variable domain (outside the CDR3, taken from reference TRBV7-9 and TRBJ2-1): DTGVSQNPRHKITKRGQNVTFRCDPISEHNRLYWYRQTLGQGPEFLTYFQNEAQLEKSRLLSDRFSAERPKGSFSTLEIQRTEQGDSAMYLCASTPDGNYNEQFFGPGTRLTVL.

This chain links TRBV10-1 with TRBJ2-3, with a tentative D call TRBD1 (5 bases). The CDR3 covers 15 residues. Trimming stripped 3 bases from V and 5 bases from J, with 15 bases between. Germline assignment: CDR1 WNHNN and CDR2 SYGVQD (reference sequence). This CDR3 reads CASSEVRGREDTQYF. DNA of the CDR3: TGCGCCAGCAGTGAAGTAAGGGGCAGGGAAGATACGCAGTATTTT.

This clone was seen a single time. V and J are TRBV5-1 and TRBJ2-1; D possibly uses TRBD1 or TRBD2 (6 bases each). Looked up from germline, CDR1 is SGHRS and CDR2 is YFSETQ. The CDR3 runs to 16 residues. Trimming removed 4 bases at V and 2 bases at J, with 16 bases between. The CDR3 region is CASSRETRGTYNEQFF. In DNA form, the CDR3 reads TGCGCCAGCAGCCGCGAGACTAGGGGGACCTACAATGAGCAGTTCTTC.

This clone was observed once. CDR3 sequence: CASSVDGTGGRGQHF. Written as DNA, the CDR3 is TGTGCCAGCAGCGTAGATGGAACAGGGGGTCGGGGACAGCATTTT. The chain carries TRBV9 and TRBJ1-5; 8 bases fit TRBD1. With V trimmed by 0 bases and J by 13 bases, 12 bases remained unmatched. Germline V gives CDR1 SGDLS, CDR2 YYNGEE. This CDR3 region has 15 residues.

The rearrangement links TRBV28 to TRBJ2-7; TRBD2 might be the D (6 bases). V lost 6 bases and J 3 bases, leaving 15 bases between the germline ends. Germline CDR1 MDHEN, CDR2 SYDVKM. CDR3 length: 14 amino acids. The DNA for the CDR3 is TGTGCCAGCAGGGTGCGGGACTCCGACTACGAGCAGTACTTC. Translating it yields CASRVRDSDYEQYF.

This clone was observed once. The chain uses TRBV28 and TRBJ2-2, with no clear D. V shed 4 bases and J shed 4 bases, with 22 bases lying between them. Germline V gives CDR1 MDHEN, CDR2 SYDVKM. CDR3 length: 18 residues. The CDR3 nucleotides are TGTGCCAGCAGTTCGCCCGCCGGCGCCCAAGCGTCCACCGGGGAGCTGTTTTTT. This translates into CASSSPAGAQASTGELFF.

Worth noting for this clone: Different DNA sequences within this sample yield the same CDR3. In nucleotides, the CDR3 is TGTGCCAGCAGCCTGACAGGGAGAACTGAAGCTTTCTTT. As protein: CASSLTGRTEAFF. This chain joins TRBV5-8 and TRBJ1-1, with 7 nucleotides matching TRBD1. V lost 4 bases, J lost 5 bases, and 5 bases stayed unmatched. Germline-derived CDR1 and CDR2 are SGHTS and YDEGEE. The CDR3 covers 13 residues.

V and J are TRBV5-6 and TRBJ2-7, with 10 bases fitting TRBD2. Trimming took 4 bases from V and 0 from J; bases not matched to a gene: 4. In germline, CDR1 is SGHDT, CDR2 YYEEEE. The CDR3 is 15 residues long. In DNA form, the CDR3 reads TGTGCCAGCAGCAGGAGCGGGGGGGCCTCCTACGAGCAGTACTTC. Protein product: CASSRSGGASYEQYF.

CDR3 in amino acids: CASSLDSGSYNEQFF. The CDR3 nucleotides read TGTGCCAGCAGCTTAGATAGCGGCTCCTACAATGAGCAGTTCTTC. This sequence joins TRBV11-2 and TRBJ2-1, with D possibly being TRBD2 (6 bases). V lost 0 bases and J lost 0, with 6 bases in between. This CDR3 region has 15 residues. CDR1 is SGHAT and CDR2 is FQNNGV in the germline V gene.

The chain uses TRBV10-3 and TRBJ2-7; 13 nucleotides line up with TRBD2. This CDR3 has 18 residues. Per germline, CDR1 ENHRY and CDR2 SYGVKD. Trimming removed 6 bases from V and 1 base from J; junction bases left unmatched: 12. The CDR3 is CAIRAGLAGPAGSYEQYF. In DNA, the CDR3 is TGTGCCATCAGGGCGGGACTAGCGGGGCCTGCAGGATCCTACGAGCAGTACTTC.

CDR3 nucleotides: TGTGCCAGCAGCCAGGACATCTCCTACGAGCAGTACTTC. This sequence encodes CASSQDISYEQYF. The chain couples TRBV7-9 to TRBJ2-7; TRBD1 is a possible D gene (5 bases). Germline V gives CDR1 SEHNR, CDR2 FQNEAQ (reference sequence). V lost 5 bases, J lost 0 bases, and 8 bases lay in between. The CDR3 totals 13 residues.

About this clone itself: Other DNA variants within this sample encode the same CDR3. CDR3 bases: TGTGCCAGCGGGCAGGGCTACGAGCAGTACTTC. The encoded protein is CASGQGYEQYF. J is TRBJ2-7 and V is TRBV27; TRBD1 is a possible D gene (5 bases). V was clipped by 8 bases and J by 3 bases, with 8 bases between them. The germline V gene encodes CDR1 MNHEY and CDR2 SMNVEV (reference sequence). CDR3 length: 11 residues.

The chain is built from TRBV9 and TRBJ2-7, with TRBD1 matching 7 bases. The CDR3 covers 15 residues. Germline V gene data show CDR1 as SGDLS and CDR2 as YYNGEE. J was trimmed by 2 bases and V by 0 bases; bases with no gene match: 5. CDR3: CASSVGTGLTYEQYF. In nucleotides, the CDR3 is TGTGCCAGCAGCGTAGGGACAGGCTTAACCTACGAGCAGTACTTC.

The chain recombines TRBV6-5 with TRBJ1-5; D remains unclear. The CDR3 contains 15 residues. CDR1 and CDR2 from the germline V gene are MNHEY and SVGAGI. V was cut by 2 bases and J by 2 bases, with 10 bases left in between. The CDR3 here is CASSYVASRNQPQHF. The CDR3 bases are TGTGCCAGCAGTTACGTGGCGTCCCGCAATCAGCCCCAGCATTTT.

CDR3 sequence (DNA): TGCGCCAGCAGCCAAGATTCCGACATATACAATGAGCAGTTCTTC. Residues: CASSQDSDIYNEQFF. The chain is built from TRBV4-1 and TRBJ2-1; D uncertain. The V gene lost 0 bases and the J gene lost 4 bases, with 10 bases spanning the gap. The CDR3 extends over 15 amino acids. Germline V gives CDR1 MGHRA, CDR2 YSYEKL.

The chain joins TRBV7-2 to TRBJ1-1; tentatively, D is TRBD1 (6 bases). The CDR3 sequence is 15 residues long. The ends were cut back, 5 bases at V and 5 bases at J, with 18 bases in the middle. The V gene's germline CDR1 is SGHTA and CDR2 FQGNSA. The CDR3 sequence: CASSQYRVGVTEAFF. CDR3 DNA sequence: TGTGCCAGCAGCCAATACAGGGTTGGAGTTACTGAAGCTTTCTTT.

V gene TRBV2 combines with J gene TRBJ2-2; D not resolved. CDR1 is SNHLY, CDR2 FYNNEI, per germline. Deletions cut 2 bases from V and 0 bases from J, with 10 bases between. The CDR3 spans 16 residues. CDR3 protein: CASSEHRNSNTGELFF. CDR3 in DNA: TGTGCCAGCAGTGAACACCGCAACTCGAACACCGGGGAGCTGTTTTTT. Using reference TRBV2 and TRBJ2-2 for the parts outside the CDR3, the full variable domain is EPEVTQTPSHQVTQMGQEVILRCVPISNHLYFYWYRQILGQKVEFLVSFYNNEISEKSEIFDDQFSVERPDGSNFTLKIRSTKLEDSAMYFCASSEHRNSNTGELFFGEGSRLTVL.

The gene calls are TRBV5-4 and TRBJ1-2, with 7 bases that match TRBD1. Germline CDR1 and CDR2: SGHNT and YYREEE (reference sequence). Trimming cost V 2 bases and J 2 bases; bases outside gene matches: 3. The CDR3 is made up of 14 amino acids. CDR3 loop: CASSFTGDNYGYTF. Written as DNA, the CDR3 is TGTGCCAGCAGCTTCACAGGGGACAACTATGGCTACACCTTC.

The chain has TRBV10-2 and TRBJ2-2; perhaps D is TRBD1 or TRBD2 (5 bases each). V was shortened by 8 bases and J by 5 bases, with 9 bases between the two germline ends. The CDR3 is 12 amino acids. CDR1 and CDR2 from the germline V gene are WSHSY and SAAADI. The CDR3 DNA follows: TGCGCCAGCGAGGGGTGGACCGGGGAGCTGTTTTTT. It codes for CASEGWTGELFF.

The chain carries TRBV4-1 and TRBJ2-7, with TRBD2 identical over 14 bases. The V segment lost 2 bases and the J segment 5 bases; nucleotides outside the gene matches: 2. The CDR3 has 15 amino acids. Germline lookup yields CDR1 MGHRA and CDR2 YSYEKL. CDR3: CASSQMGLAGDEQYF. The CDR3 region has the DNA TGCGCCAGCAGCCAAATGGGACTAGCGGGAGACGAGCAGTACTTC.

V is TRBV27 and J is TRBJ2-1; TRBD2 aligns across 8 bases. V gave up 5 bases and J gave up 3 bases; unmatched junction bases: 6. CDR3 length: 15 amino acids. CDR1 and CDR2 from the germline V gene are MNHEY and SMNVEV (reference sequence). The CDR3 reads CASSIAGGLYNEQFF. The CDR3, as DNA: TGTGCCAGCAGTATCGCGGGGGGACTCTACAATGAGCAGTTCTTC.

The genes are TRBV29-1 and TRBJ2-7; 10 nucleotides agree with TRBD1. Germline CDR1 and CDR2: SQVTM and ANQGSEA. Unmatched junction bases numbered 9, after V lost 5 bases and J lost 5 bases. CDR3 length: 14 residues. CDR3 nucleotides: TGCAGCGTTCCGACCGGGACAGGGGTTAACGAGCAGTACTTC. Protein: CSVPTGTGVNEQYF.

CDR3 region: CASSLDPSGLKNIQYF. Here the CDR3 DNA reads TGCGCCAGCAGCTTGGATCCCTCGGGCCTCAAAAACATTCAGTACTTC. The gene calls are TRBV5-1 and TRBJ2-4; D ambiguous. This CDR3 is built from 16 residues. V shed 0 bases and J shed 3 bases, with 13 bases lying between them. Looked up from germline, CDR1 is SGHRS and CDR2 is YFSETQ.

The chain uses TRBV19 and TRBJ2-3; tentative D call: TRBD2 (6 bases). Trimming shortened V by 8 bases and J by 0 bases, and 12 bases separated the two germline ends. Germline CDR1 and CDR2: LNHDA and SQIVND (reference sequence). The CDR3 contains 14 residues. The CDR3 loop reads CASGWRGSTDTQYF. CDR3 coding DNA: TGTGCCAGTGGCTGGCGGGGTAGCACAGATACGCAGTATTTT.

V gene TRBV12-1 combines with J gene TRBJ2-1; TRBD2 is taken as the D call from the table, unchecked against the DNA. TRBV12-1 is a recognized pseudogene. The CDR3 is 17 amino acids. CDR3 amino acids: CASSFSLRGDPYNEQFF. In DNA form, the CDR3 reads TGTGCCAGCAGCTTTAGTTTGCGGGGGGACCCCTACAATGAGCAGTTCTTC.

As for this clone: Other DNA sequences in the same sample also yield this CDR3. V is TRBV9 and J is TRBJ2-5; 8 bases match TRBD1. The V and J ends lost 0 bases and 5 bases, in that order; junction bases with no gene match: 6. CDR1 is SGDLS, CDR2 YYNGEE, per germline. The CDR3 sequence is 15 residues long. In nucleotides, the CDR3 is TGTGCCAGCAGCGTAGGGGGGACAGGAGGGGAGACCCAGTACTTC. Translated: CASSVGGTGGETQYF. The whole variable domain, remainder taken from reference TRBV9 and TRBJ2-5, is DSGVTQTPKHLITATGQRVTLRCSPRSGDLSVYWYQQSLDQGLQFLIQYYNGEERAKGNILERFSAQQFPDLHSELNLSSLELGDSALYFCASSVGGTGGETQYFGPGTRLLVL.

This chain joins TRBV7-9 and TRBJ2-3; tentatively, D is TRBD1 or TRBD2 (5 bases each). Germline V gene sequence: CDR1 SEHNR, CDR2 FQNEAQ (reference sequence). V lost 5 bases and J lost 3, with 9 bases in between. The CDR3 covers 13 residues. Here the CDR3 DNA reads TGTGCCAGCAGCGACGAGGGGACAGATACGCAGTATTTT. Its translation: CASSDEGTDTQYF.